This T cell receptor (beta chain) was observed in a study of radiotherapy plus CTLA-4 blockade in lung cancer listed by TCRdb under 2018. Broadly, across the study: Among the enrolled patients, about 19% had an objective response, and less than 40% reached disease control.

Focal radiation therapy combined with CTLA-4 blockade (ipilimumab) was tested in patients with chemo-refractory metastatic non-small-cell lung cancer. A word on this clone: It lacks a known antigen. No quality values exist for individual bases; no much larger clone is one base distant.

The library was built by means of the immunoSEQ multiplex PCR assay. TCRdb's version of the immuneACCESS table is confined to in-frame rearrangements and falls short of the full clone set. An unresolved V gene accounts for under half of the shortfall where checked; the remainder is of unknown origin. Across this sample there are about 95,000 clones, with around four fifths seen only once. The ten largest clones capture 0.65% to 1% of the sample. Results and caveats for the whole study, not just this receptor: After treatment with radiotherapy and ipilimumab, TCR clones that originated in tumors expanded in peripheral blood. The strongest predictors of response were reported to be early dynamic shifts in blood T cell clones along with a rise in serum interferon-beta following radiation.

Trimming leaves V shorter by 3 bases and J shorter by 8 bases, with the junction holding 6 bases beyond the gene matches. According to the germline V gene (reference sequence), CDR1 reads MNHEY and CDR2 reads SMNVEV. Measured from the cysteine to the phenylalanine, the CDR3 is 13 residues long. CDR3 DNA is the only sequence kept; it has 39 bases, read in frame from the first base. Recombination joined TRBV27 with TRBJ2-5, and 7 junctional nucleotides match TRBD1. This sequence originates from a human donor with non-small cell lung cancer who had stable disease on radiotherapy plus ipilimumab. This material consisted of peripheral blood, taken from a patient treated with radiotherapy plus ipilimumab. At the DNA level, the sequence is TGTGCCAGCAGTTTGGGGAGACAGGGAACCCAGTACTTC. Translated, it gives CASSLGRQGTQYF.